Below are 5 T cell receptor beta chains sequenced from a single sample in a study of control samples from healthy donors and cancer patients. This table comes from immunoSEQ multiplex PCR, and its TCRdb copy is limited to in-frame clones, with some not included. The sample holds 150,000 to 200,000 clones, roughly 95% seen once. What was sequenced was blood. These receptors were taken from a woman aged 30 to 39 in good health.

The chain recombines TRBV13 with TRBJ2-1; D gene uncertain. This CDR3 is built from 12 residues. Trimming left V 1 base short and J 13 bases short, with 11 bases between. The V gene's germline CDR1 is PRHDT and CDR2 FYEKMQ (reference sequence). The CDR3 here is CASSLVRSTQFF. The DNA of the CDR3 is TGTGCCAGCAGCTTAGTACGGTCTACCCAGTTCTTC.

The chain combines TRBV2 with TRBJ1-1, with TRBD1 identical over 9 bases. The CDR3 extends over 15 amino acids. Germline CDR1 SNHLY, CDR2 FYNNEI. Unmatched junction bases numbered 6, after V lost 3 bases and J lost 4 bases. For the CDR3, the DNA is TGTGCCAGCAGTGAGGGGGACAGGGCAGGCACTGAAGCTTTCTTT. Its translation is CASSEGDRAGTEAFF.

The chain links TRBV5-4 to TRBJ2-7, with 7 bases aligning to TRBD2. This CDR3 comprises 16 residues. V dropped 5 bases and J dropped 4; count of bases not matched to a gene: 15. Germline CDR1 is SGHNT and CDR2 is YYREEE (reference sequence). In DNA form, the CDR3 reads TGTGCCAGCAGTCTAGGGCGGGCTATAGCGGGTTACGAGCAGTACTTC. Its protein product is CASSLGRAIAGYEQYF.

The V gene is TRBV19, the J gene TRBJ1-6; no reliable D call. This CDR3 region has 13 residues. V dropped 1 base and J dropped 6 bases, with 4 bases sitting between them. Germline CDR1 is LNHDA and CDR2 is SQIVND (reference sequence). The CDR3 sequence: CASSIGGNSPLHF. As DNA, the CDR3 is TGTGCCAGTAGTATAGGCGGTAATTCACCCCTCCACTTT.

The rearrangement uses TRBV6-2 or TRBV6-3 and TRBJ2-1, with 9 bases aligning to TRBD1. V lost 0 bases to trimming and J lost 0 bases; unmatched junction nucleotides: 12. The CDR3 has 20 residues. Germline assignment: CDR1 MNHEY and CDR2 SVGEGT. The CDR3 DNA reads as TGTGCCAGCAGTTACTCAAGTCCCGGGACAGGGCTAAACTCCTACAATGAGCAGTTCTTC. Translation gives CASSYSSPGTGLNSYNEQFF.